These T cell receptor beta chains were read from a single sample in a study of T cell responses to AZD1222 COVID-19 vaccine. Sequenced by immunoSEQ multiplex PCR; TCRdb stores in-frame clones only, minus some. The table records more than 85,000 clones, more than 75% of them present only once. The sequences come from peripheral blood, collected on day 0 of AZD1222 vaccination. All receptors derive from an adult in good health. CDR3s include the opening cysteine and the closing phenylalanine or tryptophan. The D gene is left open where the match is weak. Only part of the rows carry a size: once, few, many, or a class if the clone is expanded.

TRBV7-2	TRBD2	TRBJ2-3	-	CASSEVAGASDTQYF	TGTGCCAGCAGCGAGGTAGCGGGAGCGTCTGATACGCAGTATTTT
TRBV24-1	-	TRBJ2-6	-	CATSRTSQGSAGANVLTF	TGTGCCACCAGTCGAACGTCTCAGGGGAGTGCCGGGGCCAACGTCCTGACTTTC
TRBV2	-	TRBJ2-1	-	CASTERSAPGTEQFF	TGTGCCAGCACCGAGAGGTCGGCTCCGGGGACTGAGCAGTTCTTC
TRBV5-6	TRBD1	TRBJ1-5	once	CASSLGQGGQPQHF	TGTGCCAGCAGCTTGGGACAGGGTGGTCAGCCCCAGCATTTT
TRBV23-1	TRBD1	TRBJ2-2	-	CASSHTGTAGPGELFF	TGCGCCAGCAGTCACACCGGGACAGCCGGGCCCGGGGAGCTGTTTTTT
TRBV5-5	TRBD1	TRBJ1-4	-	CASSWPGQAGEKLFF	TGTGCCAGCAGCTGGCCGGGACAGGCGGGCGAAAAACTGTTTTTT
TRBV25-1	TRBD2	TRBJ2-7	few	CASTPGLAGTYEQYF	TGTGCCAGCACCCCCGGACTAGCGGGAACCTACGAGCAGTACTTC
TRBV27	-	TRBJ2-1	once	CASSLIAVPYNEQFF	TGTGCCAGCAGTCTCATAGCCGTCCCGTACAATGAGCAGTTCTTC
TRBV15	-	TRBJ2-1	-	CATSRDSIWGYEQFF	TGTGCCACCAGCAGAGATAGTATTTGGGGGTATGAGCAGTTCTTC
TRBV2	-	TRBJ1-1	-	CASSRYSGTVNTEAFF	TGTGCCAGCAGTCGATACTCCGGGACGGTGAACACTGAAGCTTTCTTT
TRBV2	TRBD1	TRBJ2-7	-	CASGTGTAAYEQYF	TGTGCCAGCGGAACCGGGACAGCAGCCTACGAGCAGTACTTC
TRBV6-1	-	TRBJ2-5	few	CASSDWGAWETQYF	TGTGCCAGCAGTGATTGGGGGGCTTGGGAGACCCAGTACTTC
TRBV7-8	-	TRBJ2-7	-	CASSPRGGSRYEQYF	TGTGCCAGCAGCCCCAGAGGTGGTAGCAGGTACGAGCAGTACTTC
TRBV24-1	-	TRBJ2-1	-	CATSERGKPGENEQFF	TGTGCCACCAGTGAGCGAGGGAAACCGGGAGAAAATGAGCAGTTCTTC
TRBV10-3	-	TRBJ1-1	-	CAISEGVKEAFF	TGTGCCATCAGTGAGGGGGTTAAAGAGGCTTTCTTT
TRBV7-8	-	TRBJ2-3	-	CASSLAGPTDTQYF	TGTGCCAGCAGCTTAGCGGGGCCCACAGATACGCAGTATTTT
TRBV19	-	TRBJ1-1	-	CASSLERENTEAFF	TGTGCCAGTAGTCTCGAGAGGGAGAACACTGAAGCTTTCTTT
TRBV6-5	-	TRBJ2-1	-	CASSYGEEQFF	TGTGCCAGCAGTTACGGGGAGGAGCAGTTCTTC
TRBV5-1	-	TRBJ2-2	-	CASSLLAGDAGTGELFF	TGCGCCAGCAGCTTGTTGGCAGGGGACGCGGGTACCGGGGAGCTGTTTTTT
TRBV2	TRBD1	TRBJ1-6	-	CASSLGTGPALHF	TGTGCCAGCAGTTTAGGGACAGGCCCGGCCCTCCACTTT
TRBV2	-	TRBJ2-3	-	CASSSVDTQYF	TGTGCCAGCAGCTCAGTAGATACGCAGTATTTT
TRBV5-1	-	TRBJ1-1	-	CASGLGQLNTEAFF	TGCGCCAGTGGTCTTGGGCAGCTGAACACTGAAGCTTTCTTT
TRBV28	-	TRBJ1-3	-	CASSLGRGDTIYF	TGTGCCAGCAGTTTAGGCAGGGGTGACACCATATATTTT
TRBV30	-	TRBJ2-7	-	CAWSAQATEQYF	TGTGCCTGGAGTGCACAGGCAACCGAGCAGTACTTC
TRBV23-1	TRBD2	TRBJ2-2	-	CASSQRGTSGKFTGELFF	TGCGCCAGCAGTCAACGCGGGACTAGCGGGAAGTTTACCGGGGAGCTGTTTTTT
TRBV7-6	TRBD2	TRBJ2-1	-	CASSRSGTDYNEQFF	TGTGCCAGCAGCCGTAGCGGGACCGACTACAATGAGCAGTTCTTC
TRBV11-2	TRBD2	TRBJ2-7	-	CASSSRGLAAPYEQYF	TGTGCCAGCAGCTCCCGGGGACTAGCGGCCCCCTACGAGCAGTACTTC
TRBV7-9	TRBD2	TRBJ2-5	-	CASSLRTSAQETQYF	TGTGCCAGCAGCTTACGGACTAGCGCCCAAGAGACCCAGTACTTC
TRBV29-1	-	TRBJ1-1	-	CSVEGPGPEAFF	TGCAGCGTTGAAGGACCAGGGCCTGAAGCTTTCTTT
TRBV10-2	-	TRBJ1-5	-	CASGAEYSNQPQHF	TGCGCCAGCGGCGCTGAGTATAGCAATCAGCCCCAGCATTTT
TRBV18	-	TRBJ2-1	few	CASSPANEQFF	TGTGCCAGCTCACCTGCGAATGAGCAGTTCTTC
TRBV10-3	-	TRBJ2-5	-	CAISGGIQETQYF	TGTGCCATCAGTGGCGGGATACAAGAGACCCAGTACTTC
TRBV28	-	TRBJ1-5	-	CASSLFGAGGYQPQHF	TGTGCCAGCAGTTTATTCGGGGCGGGGGGCTATCAGCCCCAGCATTTT
TRBV4-1	-	TRBJ1-2	-	CASSQVGFGYTF	TGCGCCAGCAGCCAAGTCGGATTCGGCTACACCTTC
TRBV29-1	-	TRBJ1-1	-	CSTQTTEAFF	TGCAGCACACAGACCACTGAAGCTTTCTTT
TRBV10-1	TRBD1	TRBJ2-7	-	CASSNEGQGSYEQYF	TGCGCCAGCAGCAATGAGGGACAGGGGAGTTACGAGCAGTACTTC
TRBV28	TRBD1	TRBJ2-2	-	CASSLYWGGTGGRNTGELFF	TGTGCCAGCAGTTTATATTGGGGAGGGACAGGGGGTCGGAACACCGGGGAGCTGTTTTTT
TRBV5-1	TRBD1	TRBJ2-5	few	CASSRGQGSLETQYF	TGCGCCAGCAGCAGGGGACAGGGGAGTTTGGAGACCCAGTACTTC
TRBV5-1	TRBD1	TRBJ2-3	-	CASSLGTGASTDTQYF	TGCGCCAGCAGCTTGGGAACAGGGGCTAGCACAGATACGCAGTATTTT
TRBV7-2	TRBD2	TRBJ2-7	-	CASSARAGAYEQYF	TGTGCCAGCAGCGCCCGGGCGGGGGCCTACGAGCAGTACTTC
TRBV28	-	TRBJ2-7	few	CASSMGGFYEQYF	TGTGCCAGCAGTATGGGGGGATTCTACGAGCAGTACTTC
TRBV20-1	TRBD2	TRBJ2-5	once	CSASLTSGETQYF	TGCAGCGCTAGTCTGACTAGCGGAGAGACCCAGTACTTC
TRBV7-2	-	TRBJ1-1	-	CASSLGGGFTGTEAFF	TGTGCCAGCAGCTTAGGTGGGGGTTTCACAGGAACTGAAGCTTTCTTT
TRBV4-3	-	TRBJ1-3	-	CASSQDPGVGSGNTIYF	TGCGCCAGCAGCCAAGATCCAGGGGTAGGTTCCGGAAACACCATATATTTT
TRBV4-3	-	TRBJ2-3	-	CASSQDLPPAAAGDTQYF	TGCGCCAGCAGCCAAGATCTCCCCCCAGCAGCTGCCGGGGATACGCAGTATTTT
TRBV2	-	TRBJ1-4	-	CASGKGAGLTNEKLFF	TGTGCCAGCGGAAAAGGGGCAGGCCTTACTAATGAAAAACTGTTTTTT
TRBV23-1	-	TRBJ2-3	-	CASSQGQARRSTDTQYF	TGCGCCAGCAGCCAGGGCCAGGCAAGGCGGAGCACAGATACGCAGTATTTT
TRBV7-9	-	TRBJ1-2	-	CASSWGSGVSGYTF	TGTGCCAGCAGCTGGGGCAGCGGGGTTTCTGGCTACACCTTC
TRBV4-1	-	TRBJ2-6	-	CASSQAGHGANVLTF	TGCGCCAGCAGCCAAGCAGGGCATGGGGCCAACGTCCTGACTTTC
TRBV4-2	TRBD2	TRBJ2-1	-	CASSRGLAGDSSYNEQFF	TGTGCCAGCAGCCGAGGACTAGCGGGGGATAGCTCCTACAATGAGCAGTTCTTC
TRBV30	TRBD1	TRBJ1-6	few	CAWSLQGNSPLHF	TGTGCCTGGAGTCTACAGGGGAATTCACCCCTCCACTTT